One and the same sample provided the 9 T cell receptor beta chains below, sequenced in a study of lymphopenia after photon versus proton radiotherapy. Here immunoSEQ multiplex PCR was the method, and the copy in TCRdb shows in-frame clones only, minus some. The table records over 25,000 clones, over 80% of them present only once. Source: peripheral blood, taken from a patient treated with proton-based radiotherapy. These receptors were collected from a woman aged 55-69 years with cholangiocarcinoma. Some clones in this sample may be carry-over from other donors' samples.

This chain joins TRBV4-1 and TRBJ2-1, with 8 bases lining up with TRBD2. Germline V lookup: CDR1 MGHRA, CDR2 YSYEKL. V shed 4 bases and J 2 bases; nucleotides not matched to a gene: 4. This CDR3 contains 15 residues. The CDR3 nucleotides are TGCGCCAGCAGCCCCGCGGGGGGCACCTACAATGAGCAGTTCTTC. It encodes CASSPAGGTYNEQFF.

This clone appeared once. This chain's CDR3 is CASSAGTGLSYEQYF. DNA of the CDR3: TGTGCCAGCAGCGCCGGGACAGGGCTCTCCTACGAGCAGTACTTC. The chain links TRBV27 to TRBJ2-7; 9 bases agree with TRBD1. The CDR3 sequence is 15 residues long. V lost 6 bases, J lost 0 bases, and 6 bases stayed unmatched. Germline CDR1 MNHEY, CDR2 SMNVEV (reference sequence).

The gene calls are TRBV19 and TRBJ1-3; tentatively, D is TRBD1 (6 bases). This CDR3 comprises 15 residues. Between the trimmed V and J ends, which lost 5 bases and 4 bases, there was a span of 15 bases. Germline loops: CDR1 LNHDA, CDR2 SQIVND (reference sequence). CDR3 amino acids: CASSATGTQGNTIYF. The CDR3 coding sequence is TGTGCCAGTAGTGCAACCGGGACACAGGGAAACACCATATATTTT.

The chain joins TRBV19 to TRBJ2-7; no clear D gene. Germline V lookup: CDR1 LNHDA, CDR2 SQIVND (reference sequence). Trimming removed 3 bases from V and 7 bases from J, with 10 bases in between. CDR3 size: 12 residues. For the CDR3, the DNA is TGTGCCAGTAGTATCGGCCTTGGGGAGCAGTACTTC. It yields the protein CASSIGLGEQYF. The entire variable domain, with the rest obtained from reference TRBV19 and TRBJ2-7, is as follows: DGGITQSPKYLFRKEGQNVTLSCEQNLNHDAMYWYRQDPGQGLRLIYYSQIVNDFQKGDIAEGYSVSREKKESFPLTVTSAQKNPTAFYLCASSIGLGEQYFGPGTRLTVT.

The V and J genes are TRBV29-1 and TRBJ2-5; D remains unclear. The CDR3 totals 12 residues. The V end was cut by 4 bases, the J end by 4 bases, with 10 bases between. Germline CDR1 reads SQVTM; CDR2 reads ANQGSEA. CDR3 protein: CSVVKGPETQYF. CDR3 DNA sequence: TGCAGCGTTGTAAAGGGTCCAGAGACCCAGTACTTC.

The chain joins TRBV7-8 to TRBJ2-7, with D tentatively TRBD2 (5 bases). The CDR3 extends over 16 amino acids. From germline, CDR1 is SGHVS and CDR2 FQNEAQ. V was trimmed by 5 bases and J by 0 bases, leaving 17 bases between them. CDR3 in amino acids: CASSDLRAVVSYEQYF. As DNA, the CDR3 is TGTGCCAGCAGCGATCTGAGGGCTGTCGTCTCCTACGAGCAGTACTTC.

V usage is TRBV10-3 and J usage is TRBJ2-1; perhaps TRBD2 as D (6 bases). Germline V gives CDR1 ENHRY, CDR2 SYGVKD. CDR3 length: 14 residues. V was shortened by 4 bases and J by 8 bases, with 15 bases between the two germline ends. The CDR3 region is CAISVGASVDEQFF. As DNA, the CDR3 is TGTGCCATCAGTGTTGGGGCTAGCGTCGATGAGCAGTTCTTC.

This clone was picked up one time. The chain has TRBV19 and TRBJ2-1, with 10 bases lining up with TRBD2. Germline values: CDR1 LNHDA, CDR2 SQIVND (reference sequence). V trimming: 5 bases; J trimming: 8 bases; junction bases outside the gene matches: 9. CDR3 length: 15 residues. The CDR3 DNA follows: TGTGCCAGTAGTTATAGCGGGGGGCAAGGACATGAGCAGTTCTTC. Its protein is CASSYSGGQGHEQFF.

This chain joins TRBV4-2 and TRBJ1-2, with D maybe TRBD1 (6 bases). The CDR3 loop spans 14 amino acids. The V end lost 5 bases, the J end lost 7 bases, and 17 bases lay between the germline ends. Germline CDR1 and CDR2: LGHNA and YNFKEQ. CDR3 nucleotides: TGTGCCAGCAGCGGGGGTGAGGCCAGGGGTGGCTACACCTTC. The encoded protein is CASSGGEARGGYTF.